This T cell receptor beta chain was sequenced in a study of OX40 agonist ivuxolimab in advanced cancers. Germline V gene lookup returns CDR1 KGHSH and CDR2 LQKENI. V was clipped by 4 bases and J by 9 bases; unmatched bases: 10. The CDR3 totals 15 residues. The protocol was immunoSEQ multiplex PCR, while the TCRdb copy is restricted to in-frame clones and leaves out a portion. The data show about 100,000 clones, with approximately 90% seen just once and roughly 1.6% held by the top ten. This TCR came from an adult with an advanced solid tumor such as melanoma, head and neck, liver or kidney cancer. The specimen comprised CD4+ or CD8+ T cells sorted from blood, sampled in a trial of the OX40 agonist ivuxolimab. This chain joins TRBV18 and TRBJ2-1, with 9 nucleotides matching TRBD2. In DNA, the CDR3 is TGTGCCAGCTCACGGGCGGCGGGAGGGCCCGGTGAGCAGTTCTTC. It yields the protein CASSRAAGGPGEQFF.